The 28 T cell receptor beta chains reported below all come from one sample, sequenced in a study of blood T cell repertoires in COVID-19. Data came from immunoSEQ multiplex PCR; TCRdb stores just in-frame clones and leaves some out. The sample carries about 140,000 clones, approximately 91% recorded once. Sequencing was performed on peripheral blood. All receptors come from a man aged 50 to 60 with active or convalescent COVID-19.

The genes are TRBV19 and TRBJ1-1, with no clear D. CDR3 length equals 15 residues. CDR1 is LNHDA and CDR2 is SQIVND in the germline V gene (reference sequence). V lost 3 bases and J 3 bases, leaving 14 bases between the germline ends. This CDR3 is CASSISSRRYTEAFF. For the CDR3, the DNA is TGTGCCAGTAGTATCTCTTCCCGGAGGTACACTGAAGCTTTCTTT.

V gene TRBV5-4 combines with J gene TRBJ2-2, with unresolved D. The germline V gene has CDR1 SGHNT and CDR2 YYREEE (reference sequence). CDR3 size: 11 residues. Trimming stripped 4 bases from V and 6 bases from J, with 4 bases between. This CDR3 is CASSLAGELFF. The CDR3 DNA follows: TGTGCCAGCAGCCTCGCCGGGGAGCTGTTTTTT.

For the CDR3, the DNA is TGTGCCAGCAGCCCGCCGGGGGGGCAGGCTACAAATGAGCAGTTCTTC. Translated, it gives CASSPPGGQATNEQFF. This chain uses TRBV7-2 with TRBJ2-1; 8 nucleotides align to TRBD2. This CDR3 has 16 residues. V dropped 5 bases and J dropped 7; count of bases not matched to a gene: 13. Germline-derived CDR1 and CDR2 are SGHTA and FQGNSA. The full variable domain, with the rest looked up from reference TRBV7-2 and TRBJ2-1, is GAGVSQSPSNKVTEKGKDVELRCDPISGHTALYWYRQSLGQGLEFLIYFQGNSAPDKSGLPSDRFSAERTGGSVSTLTIQRTQQEDSAVYLCASSPPGGQATNEQFFGPGTRLTVL.

The V call is TRBV7-9, the J call TRBJ2-7; 10 bases agree with TRBD1. V trimming: 4 bases; J trimming: 5 bases; junction bases outside the gene matches: 8. CDR3 size: 15 residues. The germline V gene encodes CDR1 SEHNR and CDR2 FQNEAQ (reference sequence). CDR3 sequence: CASSWGQGWRDEQYF. Written as DNA, the CDR3 is TGTGCCAGCAGCTGGGGACAGGGGTGGCGGGACGAGCAGTACTTC.

The V and J genes are TRBV14 and TRBJ2-7; no reliable D call. Germline V gene sequence: CDR1 SGHDN, CDR2 FVKESK. The CDR3 extends over 15 amino acids. The ends were cut back, 6 bases at V and 2 bases at J, with 17 bases in the middle. The DNA of the CDR3 is TGTGCCAGCAGTCCAGTTGCGGCTCTTCCCTACGAGCAGTACTTC. Its protein is CASSPVAALPYEQYF. The full variable domain, with the rest looked up from reference TRBV14 and TRBJ2-7, is EAGVTQFPSHSVIEKGQTVTLRCDPISGHDNLYWYRRVMGKEIKFLLHFVKESKQDESGMPNNRFLAERTGGTYSTLKVQPAELEDSGVYFCASSPVAALPYEQYFGPGTRLTVT.

As concerns this clone: Other DNA sequences in the same sample also yield this CDR3. The chain employs TRBV28 and TRBJ2-3; weak D call: TRBD1 (6 bases). The germline gives CDR1 MDHEN, CDR2 SYDVKM. CDR3 length equals 15 residues. Trimming pared 2 bases from V and 1 base from J, leaving 10 bases between. The CDR3 nucleotides are TGTGCCAGCAGTTTAGGGGGCGCGGGCACAGATACGCAGTATTTT. Protein product: CASSLGGAGTDTQYF.

The V gene is TRBV7-3, the J gene TRBJ1-6; the match to TRBD1 covers 7 bases. The ends lost 5 bases at V and 6 bases at J; junction bases unmatched: 4. Per germline, CDR1 SGHTA and CDR2 FQGTGA. The CDR3 runs 14 residues. The CDR3 sequence is CASSLRQGNSPLHF. The CDR3 DNA reads as TGTGCCAGCAGCCTCCGACAGGGTAATTCACCCCTCCACTTT.

The chain couples TRBV28 to TRBJ2-7; 11 bases align to TRBD1. The CDR3 loop spans 14 amino acids. J gave up 4 bases and V 6 bases, and 5 bases lay outside the gene matches. From germline, CDR1 is MDHEN and CDR2 SYDVKM. The CDR3 region has the DNA TGTGCCAGCAGCACCGGGACAGGGGGTTACGAGCAGTACTTC. Translating it yields CASSTGTGGYEQYF.

The genes are TRBV28 and TRBJ1-6; D possibly corresponds to TRBD1 (6 bases). Germline CDR1 is MDHEN and CDR2 is SYDVKM. V was shortened by 9 bases and J by 7 bases, with 22 bases between the two germline ends. The CDR3 consists of 16 residues. The CDR3 is CASAPQGHSRNSPLHF. In nucleotides, the CDR3 is TGTGCCAGTGCCCCCCAGGGGCACTCTAGGAATTCACCCCTCCACTTT. Variable domain in full (rest from reference TRBV28 and TRBJ1-6): DVKVTQSSRYLVKRTGEKVFLECVQDMDHENMFWYRQDPGLGLRLIYFSYDVKMKEKGDIPEGYSVSREKKERFSLILESASTNQTSMYLCASAPQGHSRNSPLHFGNGTRLTVT.

This clone came up many times. This sequence joins TRBV12-3 or TRBV12-4 and TRBJ1-5; maybe TRBD1 (5 bases). The CDR3 spans 12 residues. V was cut by 6 bases and J by 6 bases, with 9 bases left in between. In nucleotides, the CDR3 is TGTGCCAGCAGATCGACAGTTCAGCCCCAGCATTTT. It specifies CASRSTVQPQHF.

This rearrangement joins TRBV11-2 to TRBJ2-2; D call uncertain. CDR1 and CDR2 (germline): SGHAT, FQNNGV. The CDR3 contains 15 residues. The V end lost 3 bases, the J end lost 1 base, and 9 bases lay between the germline ends. DNA for the CDR3: TGTGCCAGCAGCTTCAGGAAGCAGAACACCGGGGAGCTGTTTTTT. Protein product: CASSFRKQNTGELFF.

This clone was observed a single time. This chain joins TRBV4-1 and TRBJ1-5; no clear D gene. The germline CDR1 and CDR2 sequences are MGHRA and YSYEKL. CDR3 size: 14 residues. V was cut by 0 bases and J by 3 bases, with 6 bases left in between. The CDR3 sequence is CASSQDTVNQPQHF. For the CDR3, the DNA is TGCGCCAGCAGCCAAGATACGGTCAATCAGCCCCAGCATTTT.

This clone is a singleton in its sample. The J gene is TRBJ1-2, the V gene TRBV7-9; 8 bases line up with TRBD1. The CDR3 has 16 amino acids. Germline values: CDR1 SEHNR, CDR2 FQNEAQ (reference sequence). J lost 8 bases, V lost 4 bases, and 15 bases had no gene match. CDR3 loop: CASSSQLDRELRGYTF. The CDR3 DNA reads TGTGCCAGCAGCTCGCAATTGGACAGGGAACTTCGAGGCTACACCTTC. The full variable domain, with the rest looked up from reference TRBV7-9 and TRBJ1-2, is DTGVSQNPRHKITKRGQNVTFRCDPISEHNRLYWYRQTLGQGPEFLTYFQNEAQLEKSRLLSDRFSAERPKGSFSTLEIQRTEQGDSAMYLCASSSQLDRELRGYTFGSGTRLTVV.

This chain links TRBV7-9 with TRBJ2-7, with 10 bases identical to TRBD1. Trimming cost V 5 bases and J 7 bases; bases outside gene matches: 11. CDR1 is SEHNR and CDR2 is FQNEAQ in the germline V gene (reference sequence). The CDR3 is made up of 15 amino acids. In nucleotides, the CDR3 is TGTGCCAGCAGCACCCGGGACAGGGGTCTGAGGGAGCAGTACTTC. It encodes CASSTRDRGLREQYF.

This clone was seen a single time. The rearrangement joins TRBV7-9 to TRBJ1-5; 9 nucleotides line up with TRBD1. The CDR3 length is 17 residues. Trimming at V came to 5 bases and at J to 0 bases, leaving 8 bases not matched to a gene. Germline CDR1 and CDR2: SEHNR and FQNEAQ (reference sequence). The CDR3 region is CASSLGQGLDSNQPQHF. The CDR3, as DNA: TGTGCCAGCAGCCTGGGACAGGGCCTCGATAGCAATCAGCCCCAGCATTTT. Filled out from reference TRBV7-9 and TRBJ1-5, the complete variable domain reads DTGVSQNPRHKITKRGQNVTFRCDPISEHNRLYWYRQTLGQGPEFLTYFQNEAQLEKSRLLSDRFSAERPKGSFSTLEIQRTEQGDSAMYLCASSLGQGLDSNQPQHFGDGTRLSIL.

V is TRBV18 and J is TRBJ1-4; TRBD1 agrees at 8 bases. The germline gives CDR1 KGHSH, CDR2 LQKENI. This CDR3 region has 15 residues. Germline trimming cut 6 bases from V and 4 bases from J; bases unmatched to any gene: 7. The CDR3 DNA sequence: TGTGCCAGCTCCCTCGGGACAGGTCTTAATGAAAAACTGTTTTTT. Amino acids: CASSLGTGLNEKLFF.

The chain employs TRBV30 and TRBJ2-1, with D uncertain. The CDR3 runs 12 residues. The V gene lost 2 bases and the J gene lost 7 bases, with 9 bases spanning the gap. Per germline, CDR1 GTSNPN and CDR2 SVGIG (reference sequence). CDR3 bases: TGTGCCTGGAGTAACGGGTGGAATGAGCAGTTCTTC. It specifies CAWSNGWNEQFF.

This chain connects TRBV15 to TRBJ2-1; possibly TRBD2 for D (5 bases). Germline assignment: CDR1 LNHNV and CDR2 YYDKDF (reference sequence). The CDR3 sequence is 15 residues long. The germline V and J ends were trimmed by 7 bases and 4 bases, with 17 bases remaining between them. In nucleotides, the CDR3 is TGTGCCACCACCCAAGGACTCGCCTTGTACAATGAGCAGTTCTTC. Protein sequence: CATTQGLALYNEQFF.

DNA for the CDR3: TGTGCCAGCAGTGAGCGGCAGGGGGTGGATGACACCTTC. Residues: CASSERQGVDDTF. The chain uses TRBV6-1 and TRBJ1-2, with 7 bases fitting TRBD1. The CDR3 runs 13 residues. V lost 3 bases, J lost 12 bases, and 10 bases stayed unmatched. CDR1 is MNHNS and CDR2 is SASEGT in the germline V gene.

The chain recombines TRBV7-9 with TRBJ1-2; TRBD1 matches 8 bases. The germline V gene encodes CDR1 SEHNR and CDR2 FQNEAQ (reference sequence). The CDR3 spans 14 residues. J gave up 2 bases and V 5 bases, and 4 bases lay outside the gene matches. CDR3 bases: TGTGCCAGCAGCGTCGGGACAGGCAACTATGGCTACACCTTC. Its translation: CASSVGTGNYGYTF.

The CDR3 DNA is TGTGCCAGCAGCTTGGGGACAGGAGGGAATCAGCCCCAGCATTTT. It is translated as CASSLGTGGNQPQHF. V is TRBV5-8 and J is TRBJ1-5, with 7 bases aligning to TRBD1. The CDR3 spans 15 residues. The germline gives CDR1 SGHTS, CDR2 YDEGEE. V shed 0 bases and J 4 bases; nucleotides not matched to a gene: 4.

V usage is TRBV9 and J usage is TRBJ2-1; 8 bases are a match to TRBD2. CDR1 and CDR2 from the germline V gene are SGDLS and YYNGEE. CDR3 length: 14 amino acids. The J segment lost 4 bases and the V segment lost 2 bases, leaving 2 bases of the junction unmatched. CDR3 sequence: CASSVSGVYNEQFF. CDR3 DNA sequence: TGTGCCAGCAGCGTTAGCGGGGTTTACAATGAGCAGTTCTTC.

This sequence joins TRBV5-4 and TRBJ2-1; TRBD2 is a possible D gene (6 bases). CDR3 length equals 14 residues. In germline, CDR1 is SGHNT, CDR2 YYREEE (reference sequence). V dropped 3 bases and J dropped 7 bases, with 14 bases sitting between them. In DNA form, the CDR3 reads TGTGCCAGCAGCTATAGGGACTTTAGTAATGAGCAGTTCTTC. Translating gives CASSYRDFSNEQFF.

This chain joins TRBV5-5 and TRBJ1-2, with 10 bases fitting TRBD1. The CDR3 runs 15 residues. J lost 5 bases, V lost 4 bases, and 8 bases had no gene match. Looked up from germline, CDR1 is SGHKS and CDR2 is YYEKEE (reference sequence). CDR3 in DNA: TGTGCCAGCAGCCCCGGACAGGGGGGAATTTATGGCTACACCTTC. Its protein product is CASSPGQGGIYGYTF.

The J gene is TRBJ2-1, the V gene TRBV2, with 7 nucleotides matching TRBD2. This CDR3 is 16 amino acids long. J gave up 8 bases and V 6 bases, and 16 bases lay outside the gene matches. The germline gives CDR1 SNHLY, CDR2 FYNNEI. CDR3 nucleotide sequence: TGTGCCAGCAGGGGGCCTCTAGCGTCGGCGGGGGATGAGCAGTTCTTC. Translated: CASRGPLASAGDEQFF.

The CDR3 loop is CASSLAAYGYTF. CDR3 nucleotide sequence: TGTGCCAGCAGTTTAGCGGCTTATGGCTACACCTTC. V usage is TRBV28 and J usage is TRBJ1-2; D ambiguous. The germline gives CDR1 MDHEN, CDR2 SYDVKM. CDR3 length: 12 residues. V gave up 2 bases and J gave up 5 bases, with 6 bases separating them.

The chain is built from TRBV6-5 and TRBJ1-2; the D gene is possibly TRBD1 (5 bases). Germline CDR1 is MNHEY and CDR2 is SVGAGI. This CDR3 comprises 14 residues. With 6 bases removed from V and 3 bases from J, the gap between germline ends came to 14 bases. Here the CDR3 reads CASSTGGGHYGYTF. DNA of the CDR3: TGTGCCAGCAGCACCGGGGGAGGCCACTATGGCTACACCTTC.

The rearrangement joins TRBV7-2 to TRBJ2-7; TRBD1 agrees at 9 bases. This CDR3 spans 16 amino acids. CDR1 and CDR2 (germline): SGHTA, FQGNSA. Trimming removed 0 bases from V and 6 bases from J; junction bases left unmatched: 9. This chain's CDR3 is CASSLAAPGTGSEQYF. The CDR3 DNA sequence: TGTGCCAGCAGCTTAGCTGCCCCGGGGACAGGGAGCGAGCAGTACTTC.